One and the same sample provided the 19 T cell receptor beta chains below, sequenced in a study of blood T cell repertoires in COVID-19. Sequencing used immunoSEQ multiplex PCR; TCRdb keeps in-frame clones, though not all of them. The repertoire holds under 200,000 clones, with approximately 87% as singletons. Sequences were obtained from peripheral blood. These receptor sequences come from a woman in her seventies with COVID-19, enrolled during active disease.

The chain has TRBV30 and TRBJ1-2; 7 bases line up with TRBD1. The CDR3 consists of 12 residues. CDR1 and CDR2 from the germline V gene are GTSNPN and SVGIG (reference sequence). V trimming: 3 bases; J trimming: 5 bases; junction bases outside the gene matches: 3. The DNA of the CDR3 is TGTGCCTGGAGGAACAGGGGTTATGGCTACACCTTC. Its translation is CAWRNRGYGYTF. The full variable domain, in which reference TRBV30 and TRBJ1-2 provide the parts outside the CDR3, is SQTIHQWPATLVQPVGSPLSLECTVEGTSNPNLYWYRQAAGRGLQLLFYSVGIGQISSEVPQNLSASRPQDRQFILSSKKLLLSDSGFYLCAWRNRGYGYTFGSGTRLTVV.

The gene calls are TRBV5-1 and TRBJ1-3; the D is unclear. Germline V lookup: CDR1 SGHRS, CDR2 YFSETQ. V dropped 0 bases and J dropped 4 bases, with 5 bases sitting between them. The CDR3 is made up of 13 amino acids. The CDR3 DNA follows: TGCGCCAGCAGCTTGGTTCCGGGAAACACCATATATTTT. Its protein product is CASSLVPGNTIYF.

The J gene is TRBJ2-1, the V gene TRBV7-8; TRBD2 aligns across 8 bases. Trimming cost V 4 bases and J 8 bases; bases outside gene matches: 10. This CDR3 is built from 15 residues. Germline assignment: CDR1 SGHVS and CDR2 FQNEAQ. CDR3 sequence (DNA): TGTGCCAGCAGCTCCGGGGGGGCCTCAACCTATGAGCAGTTCTTC. Protein: CASSSGGASTYEQFF.

The chain links TRBV2 to TRBJ1-6; 9 bases line up with TRBD1. V lost 5 bases and J lost 13; bases outside the gene matches: 12. Germline CDR1 and CDR2: SNHLY and FYNNEI. This CDR3 comprises 15 residues. CDR3 DNA: TGTGCCAGCAGTAATCTGGGACAGGGTGCATCTCCCCTCCACTTT. It codes for CASSNLGQGASPLHF.

This chain links TRBV10-3 with TRBJ2-7, with D perhaps matching TRBD2 (7 bases). This CDR3 comprises 15 residues. With 2 bases removed from V and 6 bases from J, the gap between germline ends came to 17 bases. Germline assignment: CDR1 ENHRY and CDR2 SYGVKD. Written as DNA, the CDR3 is TGTGCCATCAGTGAGGGGGAGGGGGTAGATCCCGAGCAGTACTTC. It translates to CAISEGEGVDPEQYF.

The genes are TRBV9 and TRBJ1-3, with 9 bases fitting TRBD1. Germline trimming cut 4 bases from V and 0 bases from J; bases unmatched to any gene: 8. This CDR3 is built from 17 residues. Germline CDR1 reads SGDLS; CDR2 reads YYNGEE. CDR3 sequence: CASSSGNRGHSGNTIYF. The CDR3 coding sequence is TGTGCCAGCAGCTCCGGGAACAGGGGGCACTCTGGAAACACCATATATTTT.

The chain combines TRBV27 with TRBJ1-1; 8 nucleotides line up with TRBD1. V shed 5 bases and J 3 bases; nucleotides not matched to a gene: 17. The CDR3 is 18 residues long. CDR1 and CDR2 from the germline V gene are MNHEY and SMNVEV (reference sequence). The CDR3 region is CASSSKARLQGADTEAFF. CDR3 in DNA: TGTGCCAGCAGTAGTAAAGCCCGACTTCAGGGGGCCGACACTGAAGCTTTCTTT.

The chain's CDR3 is CSVELGGERADEKLFF. DNA of the CDR3: TGCAGCGTTGAATTAGGGGGAGAGAGGGCGGATGAAAAACTGTTTTTT. This sequence joins TRBV29-1 and TRBJ1-4; perhaps TRBD1 as D (6 bases). CDR3 length: 16 amino acids. CDR1 SQVTM and CDR2 ANQGSEA come from the germline V gene. The germline V and J ends were trimmed by 2 bases and 6 bases, with 19 bases remaining between them.

In DNA form, the CDR3 reads TGTGCCAGAAGCACCCAAGCCAGGGGGGAAGACATTCAGTACTTC. Its protein product is CARSTQARGEDIQYF. The chain recombines TRBV5-3 with TRBJ2-4; D is possibly TRBD1 (7 bases). TRBV5-3 is annotated as an ORF whose role is uncertain. This CDR3 spans 15 amino acids. V lost 4 bases and J lost 8, with 19 bases in between.

V gene TRBV5-1 combines with J gene TRBJ1-1; D is undetermined. The CDR3 sequence is 13 residues long. Trimming shortened V by 2 bases and J by 6 bases, and 11 bases separated the two germline ends. Germline CDR1 SGHRS, CDR2 YFSETQ. The DNA for the CDR3 is TGCGCCAGCAGCTTCGTTACACCCCCTGAAGCTTTCTTT. As protein: CASSFVTPPEAFF.

The CDR3: CASSTDSYSNQPQHF. For the CDR3, the DNA is TGTGCCAGCAGCACGGACAGCTATAGCAATCAGCCCCAGCATTTT. The genes are TRBV28 and TRBJ1-5; possible D gene TRBD1, 6 bases. Trimming removed 6 bases from V and 0 bases from J, with 12 bases in between. The CDR3 totals 15 residues. CDR1 and CDR2 (germline): MDHEN, SYDVKM. Variable domain in full (rest from reference TRBV28 and TRBJ1-5): DVKVTQSSRYLVKRTGEKVFLECVQDMDHENMFWYRQDPGLGLRLIYFSYDVKMKEKGDIPEGYSVSREKKERFSLILESASTNQTSMYLCASSTDSYSNQPQHFGDGTRLSIL.

The V and J genes are TRBV4-1 and TRBJ1-6, with 7 bases aligning to TRBD1. In germline, CDR1 is MGHRA, CDR2 YSYEKL. The V gene end was trimmed by 2 bases and the J gene end by 3 bases; junction bases not matched to a gene: 10. CDR3 length: 18 amino acids. The CDR3 protein is CASSQQAPDRIYNSPLHF. CDR3 DNA: TGCGCCAGCAGCCAACAAGCCCCGGACAGGATCTATAATTCACCCCTCCACTTT.

The chain carries TRBV24-1 and TRBJ1-2, with D possibly TRBD1 on 6 matching bases. CDR1 KGHDR and CDR2 SFDVKD come from the germline V gene. This CDR3 comprises 14 residues. The ends were cut back, 3 bases at V and 7 bases at J, with 14 bases in the middle. CDR3: CATSDRHREGGYTF. Here the CDR3 DNA reads TGTGCCACCAGTGATCGTCACAGGGAAGGTGGCTACACCTTC.

This clone has only a few counts. The chain couples TRBV19 to TRBJ2-3; 9 bases are a match to TRBD2. Germline V gene sequence: CDR1 LNHDA, CDR2 SQIVND (reference sequence). V lost 1 base to trimming and J lost 7 bases; unmatched junction nucleotides: 15. There are 18 residues in the CDR3. The CDR3 spells CASSIGRAAGGPVNTQYF. DNA of the CDR3: TGTGCCAGTAGTATAGGAAGGGCGGCGGGGGGGCCGGTTAATACGCAGTATTTT.

This clone has just one count. J is TRBJ1-5 and V is TRBV27; possible D gene TRBD1, 5 bases. Between the trimmed V and J ends, which lost 6 bases and 6 bases, there was a span of 12 bases. Germline assignment: CDR1 MNHEY and CDR2 SMNVEV (reference sequence). The CDR3 spans 13 residues. The chain's CDR3 is CASSHTGVQPQHF. DNA for the CDR3: TGTGCCAGCAGCCACACGGGGGTTCAGCCCCAGCATTTT.

The chain links TRBV4-1 to TRBJ2-5; maybe TRBD2 (5 bases). Trimming stripped 1 base from V and 9 bases from J, with 12 bases between. Germline V gives CDR1 MGHRA, CDR2 YSYEKL. CDR3 length: 13 residues. CDR3 amino acids: CASSQGRPGAQYF. The DNA of the CDR3 is TGCGCCAGCAGCCAAGGGAGGCCCGGGGCCCAGTACTTC.

The rearrangement joins TRBV7-9 to TRBJ1-2; D not certain. V was clipped by 4 bases and J by 4 bases, with 10 bases between them. This CDR3 has 13 residues. Germline lookup yields CDR1 SEHNR and CDR2 FQNEAQ (reference sequence). CDR3 sequence (DNA): TGTGCCAGCAGCTACAGTGGTGTCTATGGCTACACCTTC. It encodes CASSYSGVYGYTF.

The chain uses TRBV29-1 and TRBJ1-1; 12 bases match TRBD1. The CDR3 contains 16 residues. CDR1 and CDR2 from the germline V gene are SQVTM and ANQGSEA. After removal of 5 bases from V and 0 bases from J, the junction contained 7 bases not matched to a gene. CDR3 in amino acids: CSVCRDRGLMNTEAFF. As DNA, the CDR3 is TGCAGCGTTTGCCGGGACAGGGGGCTGATGAACACTGAAGCTTTCTTT.

The gene calls are TRBV19 and TRBJ1-5, with a tentative D call TRBD1 (6 bases). Germline CDR1 and CDR2: LNHDA and SQIVND (reference sequence). Trimming took off 4 bases at V and 6 bases at J, with 10 bases between the two ends. This CDR3 has 13 amino acids. This chain's CDR3 is CASSTQGRQPQHF. For the CDR3, the DNA is TGTGCCAGTAGTACACAGGGTCGTCAGCCCCAGCATTTT.